Below, 18 T cell receptor beta chains from the same sample are listed, as sequenced in a study of blood T cell repertoires in COVID-19. The table came from immunoSEQ multiplex PCR; TCRdb's copy has only in-frame clones and leaves some out. The table shows approximately 150,000 clones, with 84% occurring only once. The sequenced sample was peripheral blood. These receptors came from a woman aged 45-65 years in a cohort sampled during active or convalescent COVID-19.

Concerning this clone: Other nucleotide sequences from this sample produce the same CDR3. The V call is TRBV18, the J call TRBJ1-6, with TRBD1 matching 7 bases. Germline assignment: CDR1 KGHSH and CDR2 LQKENI. The CDR3 has 16 residues. Trimming removed 3 bases from V and 7 bases from J; junction bases left unmatched: 9. The CDR3 loop is CASSPRRDRENSPLHF. CDR3 nucleotide sequence: TGTGCCAGCTCACCGCGTCGTGACAGGGAGAATTCACCCCTCCACTTT.

The V call is TRBV5-5, the J call TRBJ2-1, with TRBD1 as a possible D gene (5 bases). In germline, CDR1 is SGHKS, CDR2 YYEKEE (reference sequence). Trimming took off 3 bases at V and 9 bases at J, with 13 bases between the two ends. The CDR3 length is 13 residues. CDR3 sequence reads: CASSSEWGGEQFF. The CDR3, as DNA: TGTGCCAGCAGCTCCGAATGGGGCGGTGAGCAGTTCTTC.

J is TRBJ2-2 and V is TRBV18, with D maybe TRBD2 (6 bases). This CDR3 region has 14 residues. CDR1 KGHSH and CDR2 LQKENI come from the germline V gene. Trimming took 3 bases from V and 6 from J, leaving 11 bases between them. The CDR3 DNA reads as TGTGCCAGCTCACCCCCCGGGAGTGCCGGGGAGCTGTTTTTT. Its translation: CASSPPGSAGELFF. Complete variable domain (other parts from reference TRBV18 and TRBJ2-2): NAGVMQNPRHLVRRRGQEARLRCSPMKGHSHVYWYRQLPEEGLKFMVYLQKENIIDESGMPKERFSAEFPKEGPSILRIQQVVRGDSAAYFCASSPPGSAGELFFGEGSRLTVL.

V gene TRBV5-1 combines with J gene TRBJ1-3, with TRBD1 identical over 9 bases. Losses at the gene ends were 1 base for V and 0 bases for J; bases not matched to a gene: 2. Looked up from germline, CDR1 is SGHRS and CDR2 is YFSETQ. This CDR3 has 16 residues. The CDR3 sequence: CASSLRTGDSGNTIYF. The DNA of the CDR3 is TGCGCCAGCAGCTTGAGGACAGGGGACTCTGGAAACACCATATATTTT.

This clone was recorded at least ten times. V is TRBV11-1 and J is TRBJ2-1; 9 bases agree with TRBD1. From germline, CDR1 is SGHAT and CDR2 FQDESV (reference sequence). The length of the CDR3 is 15 residues. The V segment lost 3 bases and the J segment 1 base; nucleotides outside the gene matches: 1. CDR3 residues: CASSLTGGSYNEQFF. As DNA, the CDR3 is TGTGCCAGCAGCTTGACAGGGGGTTCCTACAATGAGCAGTTCTTC.

This chain connects TRBV14 to TRBJ2-5; weak D call: TRBD1 (6 bases). CDR3 size: 15 residues. Germline values: CDR1 SGHDN, CDR2 FVKESK. Between the trimmed V and J ends, which lost 3 bases and 5 bases, there was a span of 16 bases. In nucleotides, the CDR3 is TGTGCCAGCAGCCACGCTGTATGGCAGGGGGAGACCCAGTACTTC. Its protein is CASSHAVWQGETQYF.

This clone was found once. This chain connects TRBV9 to TRBJ1-1, with no clear D. The CDR3 extends over 14 amino acids. V was cut by 0 bases and J by 5 bases, with 11 bases left in between. Germline lookup yields CDR1 SGDLS and CDR2 YYNGEE. The CDR3 loop is CASSVEAEGTEAFF. For the CDR3, the DNA is TGTGCCAGCAGCGTAGAAGCGGAAGGGACTGAAGCTTTCTTT.

The chain joins TRBV4-1 to TRBJ2-5, with 9 nucleotides matching TRBD1. This CDR3 has 14 amino acids. V dropped 4 bases and J dropped 5; count of bases not matched to a gene: 5. In germline, CDR1 is MGHRA, CDR2 YSYEKL. The chain's CDR3 is CASSLGTGRETQYF. Here the CDR3 DNA reads TGCGCCAGCAGCCTGGGGACAGGGCGGGAGACCCAGTACTTC.

This CDR3 is CASSPPGQAQYF. CDR3 nucleotide sequence: TGTGCCAGCAGCCCTCCGGGACAGGCGCAGTATTTT. The V gene is TRBV7-3, the J gene TRBJ2-3; 8 bases align to TRBD1. The CDR3 has 12 residues. Looked up from germline, CDR1 is SGHTA and CDR2 is FQGTGA. Trimming took 5 bases from V and 10 from J; bases not matched to a gene: 5.

This clone has just a few counts. The chain combines TRBV2 with TRBJ2-4; 9 bases match TRBD2. The germline V gene has CDR1 SNHLY and CDR2 FYNNEI. The CDR3 is made up of 15 amino acids. Unmatched junction bases numbered 6, after V lost 3 bases and J lost 6 bases. This CDR3 is CASSDGAGGPNIQYF. DNA for the CDR3: TGTGCCAGCAGTGATGGCGCGGGGGGGCCAAACATTCAGTACTTC.

This chain's CDR3 is CASSPGVAQYF. The CDR3 DNA reads TGTGCCAGCAGCCCCGGGGTAGCTCAGTACTTC. V is TRBV7-6 and J is TRBJ2-7; D may be TRBD2 (5 bases). Trimming took off 5 bases at V and 10 bases at J, with 12 bases between the two ends. Germline CDR1 reads SGHVS; CDR2 reads FNYEAQ. The CDR3 has 11 residues.

The chain joins TRBV2 to TRBJ2-3, with 14 bases lining up with TRBD2. This CDR3 contains 15 residues. V lost 6 bases, J lost 6 bases, and 5 bases stayed unmatched. The germline gives CDR1 SNHLY, CDR2 FYNNEI. The CDR3 protein is CASRGLAGAGDTQYF. CDR3 DNA: TGTGCCAGCAGGGGACTAGCGGGGGCTGGCGATACGCAGTATTTT.

The genes are TRBV30 and TRBJ2-5, with D tentatively TRBD2 (5 bases). CDR3 length: 13 residues. V gave up 3 bases and J gave up 4 bases, with 12 bases separating them. The germline CDR1 and CDR2 sequences are GTSNPN and SVGIG (reference sequence). The CDR3 DNA is TGTGCCTGGAGACCCCTAGCTATAGAGACCCAGTACTTC. Amino acid sequence: CAWRPLAIETQYF.

This rearrangement joins TRBV5-1 to TRBJ1-4; TRBD1 aligns across 11 bases. CDR3 length: 18 residues. With 0 bases clipped from V and 3 bases from J, the junction kept 7 bases outside the gene matches. Per the germline V gene, CDR1 is SGHRS and CDR2 is YFSETQ. The CDR3 region is CASSLVRTGGPANEKLFF. The CDR3 bases are TGCGCCAGCAGCTTGGTTAGGACAGGGGGCCCGGCTAATGAAAAACTGTTTTTT. Complete variable domain (other parts from reference TRBV5-1 and TRBJ1-4): KAGVTQTPRYLIKTRGQQVTLSCSPISGHRSVSWYQQTPGQGLQFLFEYFSETQRNKGNFPGRFSGRQFSNSRSEMNVSTLELGDSALYLCASSLVRTGGPANEKLFFGSGTQLSVL.

The gene calls are TRBV7-3 and TRBJ2-6; D is unclear. CDR3 size: 15 residues. Per the germline V gene, CDR1 is SGHTA and CDR2 is FQGTGA. V gave up 6 bases and J gave up 0 bases, with 9 bases separating them. DNA for the CDR3: TGTGCCAGCAGTATGTCGAGCTCTGGGGCCAACGTCCTGACTTTC. This encodes CASSMSSSGANVLTF.

The chain links TRBV4-1 to TRBJ2-7, with a weak D call TRBD2 (6 bases). Germline V CDR1 and CDR2: MGHRA, YSYEKL. The CDR3 runs 16 residues. The V gene lost 5 bases and the J gene lost 0 bases, with 17 bases spanning the gap. In nucleotides, the CDR3 is TGCGCCAGCAGCGCAAGGAGGGTGTCTGGCTCCTACGAGCAGTACTTC. Translated: CASSARRVSGSYEQYF.

CDR3 nucleotide sequence: TGTGCCAGCACTATAGCGGGGGCCGGAATAAATCAAGAGACCCAGTACTTC. It encodes CASTIAGAGINQETQYF. J is TRBJ2-5 and V is TRBV18; TRBD2 aligns across 9 bases. Germline CDR1 is KGHSH and CDR2 is LQKENI. This CDR3 has 17 residues. With V trimmed by 8 bases and J by 2 bases, 15 bases remained unmatched.

V is TRBV19 and J is TRBJ1-2; TRBD1 aligns across 7 bases. CDR3 size: 17 residues. CDR1 and CDR2 from the germline V gene are LNHDA and SQIVND (reference sequence). V shed 3 bases, J shed 4 bases, and the junction held 14 bases outside the gene matches. The CDR3 bases are TGTGCCAGTAGTATCCTATCCGCGCGCCGACAGGGCTATGGCTACACCTTC. This sequence encodes CASSILSARRQGYGYTF.